This T cell receptor (beta chain) was captured in a study of cytomegalovirus exposure and HLA in healthy donors. Study as a whole: Early release data held 75 million to 100 million unique TCRs from HLA-typed donors.

As regards this clone: What it recognizes is unknown.

PCR amplification relied on 60 Vbeta primers (plus 13 Jbeta primers). Libraries were prepared by immunoSEQ multiplex PCR; TCRdb keeps only in-frame clonotypes and omits some of them. Among 150,000 to 200,000 clones, more than 75% were seen once, and the ten largest hold roughly 14%. Regarding the study as a whole: Later on, a genetic analysis was performed. It linked a missense variant in DCLRE1C with V- and J-gene trimming of TCR beta.

This receptor was taken from a woman between 40 and 55 years old in good health and CMV-seronegative. Sequencing was carried out using PBMCs.

In DNA, the CDR3 is TGCGCCAGCAGCTGGCAGGGAATGAACACTGAAGCTTTCTTT. This codes for CASSWQGMNTEAFF. The V call is TRBV5-1, the J call TRBJ1-1, with D possibly being TRBD1 (5 bases). Germline-derived CDR1 and CDR2 are SGHRS and YFSETQ. V dropped 3 bases and J dropped 0 bases, with 9 bases sitting between them. The CDR3 runs to 14 residues.